Below are 25 T cell receptor beta chains sequenced from a single sample in a study of blood T cell repertoires in COVID-19 (dated by TCRdb to between 2020 and 2021). Library preparation used the immunoSEQ multiplex PCR assay. This is the immuneACCESS table as TCRdb keeps it, with only in-frame sequences that have V and J called. A part of the clones is gone; compared with another copy, unresolved V genes explain less than half, and the rest is unexplained. The sample data list about 97,000 clones, and about 90% of these were observed just once. Together, the top ten hold 2% of the sample. Sequencing input: peripheral blood. The receptors were sampled from a man in his forties or fifties with active COVID-19.

The chain carries TRBV5-6 and TRBJ2-7; tentative D call: TRBD2 (6 bases). Germline CDR1 SGHDT, CDR2 YYEEEE. Trimming pared 4 bases from V and 2 bases from J, leaving 19 bases between. The CDR3 sequence is 16 residues long. This chain's CDR3 is CASSRANPGLTYEQYF. CDR3 in DNA: TGTGCCAGCAGCAGGGCCAATCCGGGACTGACCTACGAGCAGTACTTC. Combining the CDR3 with reference TRBV5-6 and TRBJ2-7 gives the whole variable domain DAGVTQSPTHLIKTRGQQVTLRCSPKSGHDTVSWYQQALGQGPQFIFQYYEEEERQRGNFPDRFSGHQFPNYSSELNVNALLLGDSALYLCASSRANPGLTYEQYFGPGTRLTVT.

The V and J genes are TRBV18 and TRBJ2-1, with 7 bases that match TRBD1. The CDR3 runs 14 residues. J was trimmed by 10 bases and V by 4 bases; bases with no gene match: 10. Germline V gene sequence: CDR1 KGHSH, CDR2 LQKENI. CDR3 in DNA: TGTGCCAGCTCACTTAAACGACAGGGCAACGAGCAGTTCTTC. Protein product: CASSLKRQGNEQFF.

CDR3 sequence: CASSLLYETQYF. CDR3 DNA: TGTGCCAGCAGCTTGCTATATGAGACCCAGTACTTC. The chain carries TRBV5-6 and TRBJ2-5; no reliable D call. Germline V lookup: CDR1 SGHDT, CDR2 YYEEEE. V was pared by 1 base and J by 5 bases, with 6 bases between. The CDR3 sequence is 12 residues long.

This sequence joins TRBV5-4 and TRBJ1-1, with D maybe TRBD1 (6 bases). The V and J ends lost 0 bases and 1 base respectively, with 22 bases between them. CDR1 is SGHNT and CDR2 is YYREEE in the germline V gene (reference sequence). The CDR3 runs 19 residues. This CDR3 is CASSLVLNRDRARNTEAFF. CDR3 coding DNA: TGTGCCAGCAGCTTGGTATTGAACAGGGATCGGGCAAGGAACACTGAAGCTTTCTTT.

The CDR3 is CAWSIQGEGYTF. The CDR3 DNA reads as TGTGCCTGGAGTATTCAGGGTGAAGGCTACACCTTC. The chain recombines TRBV30 with TRBJ1-2; possibly TRBD1 for D (5 bases). V shed 2 bases and J shed 8 bases, with 12 bases lying between them. This CDR3 contains 12 residues. Germline V gives CDR1 GTSNPN, CDR2 SVGIG (reference sequence).

The V and J genes are TRBV5-1 and TRBJ1-1, with TRBD1 as a possible D gene (5 bases). The germline V and J ends were trimmed by 3 bases and 0 bases, with 9 bases remaining between them. This CDR3 is 14 amino acids long. Per germline, CDR1 SGHRS and CDR2 YFSETQ. This CDR3 reads CASSSLDMNTEAFF. The CDR3 nucleotides are TGCGCCAGCAGCTCGCTGGACATGAACACTGAAGCTTTCTTT.

The rearrangement links TRBV7-9 to TRBJ1-1; D might be TRBD1 (6 bases). The V gene lost 1 base and the J gene lost 0 bases, with 18 bases spanning the gap. CDR1 is SEHNR, CDR2 FQNEAQ, per germline (reference sequence). The CDR3 contains 18 residues. The chain's CDR3 is CASSLEGHRGPMNTEAFF. The CDR3 DNA follows: TGTGCCAGCAGCTTAGAGGGACACCGCGGGCCCATGAACACTGAAGCTTTCTTT. Full variable domain (outside the CDR3, taken from reference TRBV7-9 and TRBJ1-1): DTGVSQNPRHKITKRGQNVTFRCDPISEHNRLYWYRQTLGQGPEFLTYFQNEAQLEKSRLLSDRFSAERPKGSFSTLEIQRTEQGDSAMYLCASSLEGHRGPMNTEAFFGQGTRLTVV.

J is TRBJ1-3 and V is TRBV27, with 7 bases fitting TRBD1. The CDR3 spans 15 residues. In germline, CDR1 is MNHEY, CDR2 SMNVEV (reference sequence). V lost 5 bases to trimming and J lost 0 bases; unmatched junction nucleotides: 4. As DNA, the CDR3 is TGTGCCAGCAGTCTACAGGGGATCTCTGGAAACACCATATATTTT. It specifies CASSLQGISGNTIYF.

The chain couples TRBV6-6 to TRBJ2-7; D possibly corresponds to TRBD1 (5 bases). V dropped 0 bases and J dropped 6 bases, with 9 bases sitting between them. CDR3 length: 13 amino acids. CDR1 and CDR2 (germline): MNHNY, SVGAGI (reference sequence). The chain's CDR3 is CASSYSAGLEQYF. The CDR3 nucleotides read TGTGCCAGCAGTTACTCGGCAGGGCTCGAGCAGTACTTC.

The rearrangement uses TRBV24-1 and TRBJ2-2; D remains ambiguous. The germline CDR1 and CDR2 sequences are KGHDR and SFDVKD. V lost 4 bases and J 1 base, leaving 3 bases between the germline ends. This CDR3 comprises 13 residues. CDR3 in amino acids: CATSEQNTGELFF. The CDR3 region has the DNA TGTGCCACCAGTGAACAGAACACCGGGGAGCTGTTTTTT.

This chain joins TRBV6-6 and TRBJ1-3, with 7 bases lining up with TRBD1. This CDR3 comprises 15 residues. Germline V lookup: CDR1 MNHNY, CDR2 SVGAGI (reference sequence). Losses at the gene ends were 6 bases for V and 5 bases for J; bases not matched to a gene: 10. The CDR3 bases are TGTGCCAGCAGCTCTGACAGGGAGAGAAGAAACACCATATATTTT. Translation: CASSSDRERRNTIYF.

This chain links TRBV4-3 with TRBJ1-5, with TRBD1 as a possible D gene (6 bases). V lost 0 bases, J lost 0 bases, and 9 bases lay in between. The V gene's germline CDR1 is LGHNA and CDR2 YSLEER. This CDR3 region has 16 residues. As DNA, the CDR3 is TGCGCCAGCAGCCAAGATGCAGGGGTTAGCAATCAGCCCCAGCATTTT. This codes for CASSQDAGVSNQPQHF.

The chain links TRBV20-1 to TRBJ1-1, with TRBD1 as a possible D gene (5 bases). Germline V lookup: CDR1 DFQATT, CDR2 SNEGSKA (reference sequence). The ends were cut back, 6 bases at V and 7 bases at J, with 12 bases in the middle. This CDR3 has 11 amino acids. CDR3 sequence (DNA): TGCAGTGCCCGCGGGACGGTTGAAGCTTTCTTT. Encoded protein: CSARGTVEAFF.

The chain employs TRBV6-5 and TRBJ1-3; 7 nucleotides match TRBD1. The CDR3 is 15 residues long. Germline lookup yields CDR1 MNHEY and CDR2 SVGAGI. V lost 6 bases to trimming and J lost 3 bases; unmatched junction nucleotides: 8. CDR3 in amino acids: CASSAIRDSGNTIYF. DNA of the CDR3: TGTGCCAGCAGCGCAATCCGGGACAGTGGAAACACCATATATTTT.

Worth noting for this clone: The sample contains more than one DNA sequence encoding this CDR3. The chain has TRBV20-1 and TRBJ2-7, with unresolved D. Between the trimmed V and J ends, which lost 5 bases and 3 bases, there was a span of 8 bases. The CDR3 is 11 amino acids. Germline V gene sequence: CDR1 DFQATT, CDR2 SNEGSKA (reference sequence). Written as DNA, the CDR3 is TGCAGTGCTCAGACTGACTACGAGCAGTACTTC. Protein: CSAQTDYEQYF.

This chain links TRBV2 with TRBJ1-1, with D perhaps TRBD1 (6 bases). The V end was cut by 6 bases, the J end by 0 bases, with 8 bases between. The CDR3 loop spans 13 amino acids. Germline V gene data show CDR1 as SNHLY and CDR2 as FYNNEI. The CDR3, as DNA: TGTGCCAGCAGCAGGGGCATGAACACTGAAGCTTTCTTT. Translation gives CASSRGMNTEAFF. The variable domain in full, with the rest retrieved from reference TRBV2 and TRBJ1-1, is EPEVTQTPSHQVTQMGQEVILRCVPISNHLYFYWYRQILGQKVEFLVSFYNNEISEKSEIFDDQFSVERPDGSNFTLKIRSTKLEDSAMYFCASSRGMNTEAFFGQGTRLTVV.

The chain links TRBV7-2 to TRBJ2-2; D gene ambiguous. In germline, CDR1 is SGHTA, CDR2 FQGNSA. The CDR3 extends over 15 amino acids. The V and J ends lost 1 base and 7 bases respectively, with 13 bases between them. This CDR3 is CASSLVGRLGGELFF. Written as DNA, the CDR3 is TGTGCCAGCAGCTTAGTTGGCAGGCTGGGCGGGGAGCTGTTTTTT.

This clone was detected only once. The rearrangement links TRBV2 to TRBJ1-4, with 8 bases lining up with TRBD1. Germline lookup yields CDR1 SNHLY and CDR2 FYNNEI. The CDR3 is 16 amino acids. With 6 bases clipped from V and 7 bases from J, the junction kept 13 bases outside the gene matches. The CDR3 spells CASRVRTGIGGEKLFF. CDR3 sequence (DNA): TGTGCCAGCAGAGTACGGACAGGGATTGGAGGTGAAAAACTGTTTTTT.

The chain recombines TRBV11-2 with TRBJ1-3; no definite D call. The germline gives CDR1 SGHAT, CDR2 FQNNGV. V dropped 3 bases and J dropped 5 bases, with 8 bases sitting between them. The CDR3 is made up of 13 amino acids. CDR3 region: CASSFQRRNTIYF. Here the CDR3 DNA reads TGTGCCAGCAGCTTCCAGCGAAGAAACACCATATATTTT. Drawing the rest from reference TRBV11-2 and TRBJ1-3, the complete variable domain is EAGVAQSPRYKIIEKRQSVAFWCNPISGHATLYWYQQILGQGPKLLIQFQNNGVVDDSQLPKDRFSAERLKGVDSTLKIQPAKLEDSAVYLCASSFQRRNTIYFGEGSWLTVV.

CDR3 residues: CASSRGQTGYEQYF. The CDR3 DNA reads TGTGCCAGCTCACGGGGCCAAACTGGCTACGAGCAGTACTTC. The rearrangement links TRBV18 to TRBJ2-7, with TRBD1 as a possible D gene (5 bases). The germline V gene has CDR1 KGHSH and CDR2 LQKENI. The CDR3 runs to 14 residues. Trimming shortened V by 4 bases and J by 3 bases, and 13 bases separated the two germline ends. The entire variable domain, with the rest obtained from reference TRBV18 and TRBJ2-7, is as follows: NAGVMQNPRHLVRRRGQEARLRCSPMKGHSHVYWYRQLPEEGLKFMVYLQKENIIDESGMPKERFSAEFPKEGPSILRIQQVVRGDSAAYFCASSRGQTGYEQYFGPGTRLTVT.

The genes are TRBV5-1 and TRBJ2-3; 10 nucleotides line up with TRBD2. V dropped 4 bases and J dropped 5; count of bases not matched to a gene: 10. CDR1 is SGHRS and CDR2 is YFSETQ in the germline V gene. This CDR3 is 16 amino acids long. CDR3 amino acids: CASSLRVAGGLDTQYF. The CDR3 DNA is TGCGCCAGCAGCCTGAGGGTAGCGGGGGGTCTAGATACGCAGTATTTT.

This chain uses TRBV27 with TRBJ2-1, with 9 bases matching TRBD1. The CDR3 is 14 residues long. V was clipped by 4 bases and J by 9 bases; unmatched bases: 7. Germline V gene sequence: CDR1 MNHEY, CDR2 SMNVEV (reference sequence). The CDR3 sequence: CASSSGTGYGEQFF. CDR3 DNA: TGTGCCAGCAGTTCCGGGACAGGGTATGGTGAGCAGTTCTTC.

The genes are TRBV12-3 or TRBV12-4 and TRBJ2-1; TRBD2 matches at 7 bases. The junction had 11 bases not matched to a gene; V was cut back by 6 bases and J by 15 bases. CDR3 length: 12 amino acids. The CDR3 bases are TGTGCCAGCAGGACCTCGGGAGGTCCCCCGTTCTTC. Protein product: CASRTSGGPPFF.

CDR3 DNA sequence: TGTGCCAGCAGCCTCCAACTAGCGGGGTCCTACAATGAGCAGTTCTTC. This gives the protein CASSLQLAGSYNEQFF. This rearrangement joins TRBV3-1 (or the pseudogene TRBV3-2) to TRBJ2-1; 10 nucleotides agree with TRBD2. CDR3 length: 16 amino acids. V trimming: 4 bases; J trimming: 1 base; junction bases outside the gene matches: 4. Germline lookup yields CDR1 LGHDT and CDR2 YNNKEL (reference sequence).

The rearrangement links TRBV4-2 to TRBJ1-2; 7 bases line up with TRBD1. V dropped 1 base and J dropped 2; count of bases not matched to a gene: 4. Germline assignment: CDR1 LGHNA and CDR2 YNFKEQ. The CDR3 contains 15 residues. DNA for the CDR3: TGTGCCAGCAGCCAAGCCGGGACAGCCAACTATGGCTACACCTTC. Translated, it gives CASSQAGTANYGYTF.